A single sample is the source of the 24 T cell receptor beta chains below, sequenced in a study of blood T cell repertoires in COVID-19. Here immunoSEQ multiplex PCR was the method, and the copy in TCRdb shows in-frame clones only, minus some. The sample has 200,000 to 250,000 clones; about 93% are singletons. The sequencing sample was made of peripheral blood. The receptors were sampled from a man aged 55 to 70 with COVID-19, enrolled during active disease.

The chain has TRBV3-1 (or the pseudogene TRBV3-2) and TRBJ2-1; TRBD1 agrees at 11 bases. V was pared by 0 bases and J by 5 bases, with 3 bases of the junction left unmatched. CDR1 and CDR2 (germline): LGHDT, YNNKEL (reference sequence). CDR3 length equals 16 residues. The CDR3: CASSQDGTGGDNEQFF. Here the CDR3 DNA reads TGTGCCAGCAGCCAAGATGGGACAGGGGGAGACAATGAGCAGTTCTTC.

The chain is built from TRBV19 and TRBJ2-3; the match to TRBD2 covers 8 bases. This CDR3 has 16 residues. V dropped 6 bases and J dropped 4; count of bases not matched to a gene: 12. Per germline, CDR1 LNHDA and CDR2 SQIVND (reference sequence). The CDR3 coding sequence is TGTGCCAGTAGCCGGGGTAGCGGGATATCTCCAGATACGCAGTATTTT. Its protein is CASSRGSGISPDTQYF.

This chain links TRBV9 with TRBJ1-5, with D tentatively TRBD1 (6 bases). CDR1 is SGDLS and CDR2 is YYNGEE in the germline V gene. V was pared by 4 bases and J by 7 bases, with 12 bases between. The CDR3 runs 13 residues. CDR3 protein: CASSQGSRQPQHF. The CDR3 coding sequence is TGTGCCAGCAGCCAGGGGAGCAGGCAGCCCCAGCATTTT. The full variable domain, its missing parts supplied by reference TRBV9 and TRBJ1-5, is DSGVTQTPKHLITATGQRVTLRCSPRSGDLSVYWYQQSLDQGLQFLIQYYNGEERAKGNILERFSAQQFPDLHSELNLSSLELGDSALYFCASSQGSRQPQHFGDGTRLSIL.

This rearrangement joins TRBV14 to TRBJ2-2; 11 nucleotides agree with TRBD2. Germline V lookup: CDR1 SGHDN, CDR2 FVKESK. CDR3 size: 17 residues. With 2 bases clipped from V and 4 bases from J, the junction kept 6 bases outside the gene matches. The CDR3 DNA is TGTGCCAGCAGCCAAATAACTAGCGGGGGAAGCACCGGGGAGCTGTTTTTT. Translating it yields CASSQITSGGSTGELFF.

The rearrangement joins TRBV12-3 or TRBV12-4 to TRBJ2-3; D gene ambiguous. There are 12 residues in the CDR3. The V and J ends lost 5 bases and 4 bases respectively, with 7 bases between them. The DNA for the CDR3 is TGTGCCAGCAGTCAAACGGCAGATACGCAGTATTTT. This sequence encodes CASSQTADTQYF.

The rearrangement links TRBV28 to TRBJ2-7; 7 bases fit TRBD1. There are 14 residues in the CDR3. V gave up 5 bases and J gave up 6 bases; unmatched junction bases: 10. In germline, CDR1 is MDHEN, CDR2 SYDVKM. The CDR3 spells CASSKSTGTSEQYF. The CDR3, as DNA: TGTGCCAGCAGTAAGTCGACAGGGACCTCCGAGCAGTACTTC.

This chain links TRBV10-3 with TRBJ1-3; a weak D match, TRBD1 (6 bases). Germline lookup yields CDR1 ENHRY and CDR2 SYGVKD. The CDR3 is made up of 15 amino acids. V lost 8 bases and J 0 bases, leaving 14 bases between the germline ends. The CDR3 sequence: CAIGGGPGSGNTIYF. For the CDR3, the DNA is TGTGCCATCGGGGGGGGCCCCGGCTCTGGAAACACCATATATTTT.

The chain recombines TRBV29-1 with TRBJ2-1; maybe TRBD1 (5 bases). V was shortened by 6 bases and J by 7 bases, with 16 bases between the two germline ends. The CDR3 consists of 13 residues. From germline, CDR1 is SQVTM and CDR2 ANQGSEA. CDR3: CSVDSGKRNEQFF. DNA of the CDR3: TGCAGCGTCGATTCAGGGAAGAGGAATGAGCAGTTCTTC.

V usage is TRBV5-5 and J usage is TRBJ2-1; 8 bases align to TRBD2. After removal of 3 bases from V and 8 bases from J, the junction contained 7 bases not matched to a gene. Per the germline V gene, CDR1 is SGHKS and CDR2 is YYEKEE (reference sequence). The CDR3 has 14 residues. The CDR3 sequence: CASSSTGGPYEQFF. DNA for the CDR3: TGTGCCAGCAGCTCGACGGGGGGGCCTTATGAGCAGTTCTTC.

CDR3: CASSMGDRQYF. CDR3 bases: TGTGCCAGTAGTATGGGGGACAGGCAGTACTTC. The chain has TRBV19 and TRBJ2-7, with 7 bases aligning to TRBD1. Looked up from germline, CDR1 is LNHDA and CDR2 is SQIVND (reference sequence). With V trimmed by 3 bases and J by 9 bases, 2 bases remained unmatched. The CDR3 runs 11 residues.

This chain uses TRBV19 with TRBJ2-7; D might be TRBD1 (5 bases). CDR3 length equals 14 residues. Per germline, CDR1 LNHDA and CDR2 SQIVND (reference sequence). Trimming cost V 6 bases and J 2 bases, with 14 bases left between them. This CDR3 is CASRVTVATYEQYF. The CDR3 nucleotides are TGTGCCAGTAGAGTGACAGTGGCTACCTACGAGCAGTACTTC.

Only a few counts were recorded for this clone. The chain uses TRBV4-1 and TRBJ2-1; 8 bases are a match to TRBD1. The germline V gene encodes CDR1 MGHRA and CDR2 YSYEKL. The length of the CDR3 is 13 residues. V shed 8 bases, J shed 9 bases, and the junction held 9 bases outside the gene matches. The CDR3 DNA reads TGCGCCAGCGGATACCAGGGGGCACGTGAGCAGTTCTTC. Protein: CASGYQGAREQFF.

This chain links TRBV23-1 with TRBJ1-6, with a weak D call TRBD1 (5 bases). TRBV23-1 is identified as an open reading frame with a role that is uncertain. Trimming removed 0 bases from V and 10 bases from J, with 28 bases in between. The CDR3 contains 20 residues. The CDR3 reads CASSQSVQYRSATRISPLHF. CDR3 nucleotide sequence: TGCGCCAGCAGTCAATCTGTACAGTACAGGAGTGCGACCCGGATATCACCCCTCCACTTT.

The chain carries TRBV27 and TRBJ1-1, with D tentatively TRBD1 (5 bases). The CDR3 is 15 amino acids. The germline V and J ends were trimmed by 2 bases and 1 base, with 11 bases remaining between them. Germline CDR1 and CDR2: MNHEY and SMNVEV (reference sequence). CDR3: CASSLLGGRNTEAFF. In DNA form, the CDR3 reads TGTGCCAGCAGTTTACTGGGGGGGAGGAACACTGAAGCTTTCTTT.

This rearrangement joins TRBV18 to TRBJ2-1; TRBD1 matches 7 bases. The CDR3 is 13 residues long. From germline, CDR1 is KGHSH and CDR2 LQKENI. Unmatched junction bases numbered 9, after V lost 8 bases and J lost 8 bases. The CDR3 DNA sequence: TGTGCCAGCACTCTTCACCAGGGGGATGAGCAGTTCTTC. Residues: CASTLHQGDEQFF. The whole variable domain, filled in from reference TRBV18 and TRBJ2-1, reads NAGVMQNPRHLVRRRGQEARLRCSPMKGHSHVYWYRQLPEEGLKFMVYLQKENIIDESGMPKERFSAEFPKEGPSILRIQQVVRGDSAAYFCASTLHQGDEQFFGPGTRLTVL.

The chain has TRBV5-1 and TRBJ2-2; 7 nucleotides match TRBD1. Germline V gene lookup returns CDR1 SGHRS and CDR2 YFSETQ. Losses at the gene ends were 3 bases for V and 1 base for J; bases not matched to a gene: 6. The CDR3 extends over 16 amino acids. The CDR3 DNA reads TGCGCCAGCAGCTCCCGGGACAGAGTGAACACCGGGGAGCTGTTTTTT. Protein product: CASSSRDRVNTGELFF.

The chain couples TRBV6-2 or TRBV6-3 to TRBJ1-1, with D possibly matching TRBD1 (6 bases). The germline V gene has CDR1 MNHEY and CDR2 SVGEGT. V gave up 6 bases and J gave up 3 bases, with 26 bases separating them. The CDR3 loop spans 18 amino acids. The CDR3 loop reads CASSPLGEGDTRDTEAFF. CDR3 DNA: TGTGCCAGCAGCCCGCTCGGTGAAGGGGACACCCGCGACACTGAAGCTTTCTTT.

The V gene is TRBV7-3, the J gene TRBJ2-1; 9 bases match TRBD2. This CDR3 spans 15 amino acids. With 5 bases clipped from V and 7 bases from J, the junction kept 9 bases outside the gene matches. Germline V CDR1 and CDR2: SGHTA, FQGTGA. The CDR3 coding sequence is TGTGCCAGCAGCCCATCTAGCGGGGCCCGGAATGAGCAGTTCTTC. Its translation: CASSPSSGARNEQFF.

The rearrangement joins TRBV12-3 or TRBV12-4 to TRBJ1-2; 8 bases line up with TRBD1. This CDR3 comprises 13 residues. V shed 6 bases, J shed 6 bases, and the junction held 6 bases outside the gene matches. The CDR3 here is CASRRTGSHGYTF. DNA of the CDR3: TGTGCCAGCAGGAGGACAGGGTCGCATGGCTACACCTTC.

The rearrangement joins TRBV19 to TRBJ1-3, with 8 nucleotides matching TRBD1. In germline, CDR1 is LNHDA, CDR2 SQIVND (reference sequence). The CDR3 contains 14 residues. V was pared by 6 bases and J by 4 bases, with 5 bases of the junction left unmatched. The CDR3 reads CASSDRGRGNTIYF. The CDR3 DNA sequence: TGTGCCAGTAGCGACAGGGGACGGGGAAACACCATATATTTT.

The chain joins TRBV27 to TRBJ2-3, with 7 bases lining up with TRBD2. There are 13 residues in the CDR3. Looked up from germline, CDR1 is MNHEY and CDR2 is SMNVEV (reference sequence). V shed 10 bases and J 4 bases; nucleotides not matched to a gene: 8. CDR3 coding DNA: TGTGCCATCCCCTGGGAGGGTGCAGATACGCAGTATTTT. Translated: CAIPWEGADTQYF.

Concerning this clone: The sample holds other DNA sequences that translate to the same CDR3. The CDR3 protein is CASSLQGSNQPQHF. The CDR3 nucleotides are TGTGCCAGCAGCCTACAGGGAAGCAATCAGCCCCAGCATTTT. The V and J genes are TRBV3-1 (or the pseudogene TRBV3-2) and TRBJ1-5; the D gene is possibly TRBD1 (6 bases). The germline CDR1 and CDR2 sequences are LGHDT and YNNKEL (reference sequence). The V gene lost 4 bases and the J gene lost 1 base, with 8 bases spanning the gap. This CDR3 region has 14 residues.

V usage is TRBV30 and J usage is TRBJ1-1, with D possibly TRBD1 on 6 matching bases. Looked up from germline, CDR1 is GTSNPN and CDR2 is SVGIG (reference sequence). The V end lost 8 bases, the J end lost 10 bases, and 17 bases lay between the germline ends. The CDR3 has 11 amino acids. CDR3 amino acids: CAGRGYFGAFF. Here the CDR3 DNA reads TGTGCCGGAAGGGGGTACTTTGGAGCTTTCTTT. The full variable domain, its missing parts supplied by reference TRBV30 and TRBJ1-1, is SQTIHQWPATLVQPVGSPLSLECTVEGTSNPNLYWYRQAAGRGLQLLFYSVGIGQISSEVPQNLSASRPQDRQFILSSKKLLLSDSGFYLCAGRGYFGAFFGQGTRLTVV.

J is TRBJ2-2 and V is TRBV2; 10 positions agree with TRBD2. Germline-derived CDR1 and CDR2 are SNHLY and FYNNEI. The CDR3 has 19 residues. The trim removed 2 bases at V and 8 bases at J, leaving 17 bases unmatched. The CDR3 protein is CASSEKPTASGRGLGELFF. The DNA of the CDR3 is TGTGCCAGCAGTGAAAAACCAACTGCTAGCGGGAGAGGTTTAGGGGAGCTGTTTTTT.